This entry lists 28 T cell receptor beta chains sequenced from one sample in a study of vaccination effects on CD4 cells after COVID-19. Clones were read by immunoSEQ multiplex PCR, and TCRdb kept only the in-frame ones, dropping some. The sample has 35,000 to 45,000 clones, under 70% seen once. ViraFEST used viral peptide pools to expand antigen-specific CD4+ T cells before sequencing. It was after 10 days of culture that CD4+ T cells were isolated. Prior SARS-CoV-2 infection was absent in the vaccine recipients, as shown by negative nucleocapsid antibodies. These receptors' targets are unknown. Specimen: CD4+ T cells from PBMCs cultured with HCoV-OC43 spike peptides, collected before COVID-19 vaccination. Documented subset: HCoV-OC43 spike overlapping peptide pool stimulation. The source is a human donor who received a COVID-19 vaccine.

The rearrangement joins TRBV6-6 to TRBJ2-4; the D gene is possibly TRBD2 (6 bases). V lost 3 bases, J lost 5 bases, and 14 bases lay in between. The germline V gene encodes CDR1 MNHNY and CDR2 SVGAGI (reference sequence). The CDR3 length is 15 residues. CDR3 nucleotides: TGTGCCAGCAGTTATTCGAACCCGGGGGAAAACATTCAGTACTTC. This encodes CASSYSNPGENIQYF.

CDR3 loop: CASSYDPAVIQETQYF. In DNA, the CDR3 is TGTGCCAGCAGTTACGATCCAGCGGTGATTCAAGAGACCCAGTACTTC. This chain links TRBV6-5 with TRBJ2-5; D may be TRBD2 (5 bases). Germline CDR1 reads MNHEY; CDR2 reads SVGAGI. CDR3 size: 16 residues. V was cut by 2 bases and J by 2 bases, with 15 bases left in between.

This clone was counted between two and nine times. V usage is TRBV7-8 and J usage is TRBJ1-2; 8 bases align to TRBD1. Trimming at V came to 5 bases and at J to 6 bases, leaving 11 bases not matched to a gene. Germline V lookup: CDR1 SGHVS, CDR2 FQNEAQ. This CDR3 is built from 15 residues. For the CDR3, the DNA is TGTGCCAGCAGCAGATCGACAGGGGAGGTTCATGGCTACACCTTC. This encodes CASSRSTGEVHGYTF.

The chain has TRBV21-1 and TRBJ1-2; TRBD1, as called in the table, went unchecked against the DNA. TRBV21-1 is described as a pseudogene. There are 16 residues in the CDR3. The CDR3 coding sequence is TGTGCCACCAGAAACAGGACCCTCGGTTTTAACTATGGCTACACCTTC. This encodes CATRNRTLGFNYGYTF.

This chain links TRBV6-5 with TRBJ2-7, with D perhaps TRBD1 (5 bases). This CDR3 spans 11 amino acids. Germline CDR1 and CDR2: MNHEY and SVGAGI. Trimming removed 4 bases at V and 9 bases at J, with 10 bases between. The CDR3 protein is CASSSGHLQYF. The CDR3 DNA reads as TGTGCCAGCAGTTCAGGACATTTGCAGTACTTC.

This chain's CDR3 is CASRLVIAGYSGNTIYF. In DNA form, the CDR3 reads TGTGCAAGTCGCTTAGTTATCGCAGGGTACTCTGGAAACACCATATATTTT. The chain has TRBV12-2 and TRBJ1-3; TRBD1 is the table's D call and was not checked against the DNA. TRBV12-2 is noted as a pseudogene. The CDR3 has 17 amino acids.

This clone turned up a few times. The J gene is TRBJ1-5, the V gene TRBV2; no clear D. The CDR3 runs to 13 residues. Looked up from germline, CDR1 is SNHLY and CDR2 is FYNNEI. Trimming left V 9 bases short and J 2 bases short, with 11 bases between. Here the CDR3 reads CARGSRGNQPQHF. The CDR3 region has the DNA TGTGCCAGGGGTTCGAGGGGCAATCAGCCCCAGCATTTT.

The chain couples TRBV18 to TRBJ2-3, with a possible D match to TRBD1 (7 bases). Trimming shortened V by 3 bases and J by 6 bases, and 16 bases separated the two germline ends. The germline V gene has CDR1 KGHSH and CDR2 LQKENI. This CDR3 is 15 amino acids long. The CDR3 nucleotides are TGTGCCAGCTCACCCGGAGGGGGCACGATGGATACGCAGTATTTT. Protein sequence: CASSPGGGTMDTQYF.

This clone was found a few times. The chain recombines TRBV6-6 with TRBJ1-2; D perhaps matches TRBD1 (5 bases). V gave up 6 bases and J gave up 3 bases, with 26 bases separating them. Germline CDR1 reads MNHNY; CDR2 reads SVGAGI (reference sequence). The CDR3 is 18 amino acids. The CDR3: CASSRATLTGTKHYGYTF. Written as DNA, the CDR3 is TGTGCCAGCAGCCGAGCCACCTTAACCGGGACTAAACACTATGGCTACACCTTC.

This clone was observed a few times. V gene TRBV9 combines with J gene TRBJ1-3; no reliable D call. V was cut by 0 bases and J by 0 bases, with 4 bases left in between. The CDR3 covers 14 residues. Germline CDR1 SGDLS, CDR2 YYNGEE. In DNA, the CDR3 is TGTGCCAGCAGCGTAGCCGTCTCTGGAAACACCATATATTTT. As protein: CASSVAVSGNTIYF.

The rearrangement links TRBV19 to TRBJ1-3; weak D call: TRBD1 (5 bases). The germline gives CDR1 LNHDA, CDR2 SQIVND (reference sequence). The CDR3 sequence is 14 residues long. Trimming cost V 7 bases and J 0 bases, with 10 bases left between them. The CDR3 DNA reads TGTGCCAGTACCTCAGGGAGCTCTGGAAACACCATATATTTT. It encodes CASTSGSSGNTIYF.

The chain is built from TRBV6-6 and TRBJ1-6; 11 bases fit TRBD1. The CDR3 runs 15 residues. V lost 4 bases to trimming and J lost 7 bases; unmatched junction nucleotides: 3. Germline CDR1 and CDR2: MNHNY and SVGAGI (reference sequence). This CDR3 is CASSSGTGGNSPLHF. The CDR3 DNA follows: TGTGCCAGCAGTTCGGGGACAGGGGGGAATTCACCCCTCCACTTT.

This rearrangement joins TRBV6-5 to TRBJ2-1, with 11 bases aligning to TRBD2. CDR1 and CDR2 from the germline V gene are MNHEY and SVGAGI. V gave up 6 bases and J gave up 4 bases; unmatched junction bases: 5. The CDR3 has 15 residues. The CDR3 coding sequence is TGTGCCAGCAGGGGACTAGCGGCAGCTTACAATGAGCAGTTCTTC. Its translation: CASRGLAAAYNEQFF.

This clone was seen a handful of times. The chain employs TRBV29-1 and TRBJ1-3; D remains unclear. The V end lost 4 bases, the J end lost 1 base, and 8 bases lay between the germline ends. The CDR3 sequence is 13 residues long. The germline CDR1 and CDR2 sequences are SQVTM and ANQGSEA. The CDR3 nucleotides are TGCAGCGTTGTACTGACATCTGGAAACACCATATATTTT. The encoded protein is CSVVLTSGNTIYF. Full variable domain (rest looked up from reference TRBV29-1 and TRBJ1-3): SAVISQKPSRDICQRGTSLTIQCQVDSQVTMMFWYRQQPGQSLTLIATANQGSEATYESGFVIDKFPISRPNLTFSTLTVSNMSPEDSSIYLCSVVLTSGNTIYFGEGSWLTVV.

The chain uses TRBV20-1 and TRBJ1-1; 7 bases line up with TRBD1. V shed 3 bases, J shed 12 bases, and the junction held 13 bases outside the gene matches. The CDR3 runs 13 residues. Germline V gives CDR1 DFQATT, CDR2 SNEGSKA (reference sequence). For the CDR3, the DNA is TGCAGTGCTAGTACGGGGTGGGGACAGTTCCCTTTCTTT. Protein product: CSASTGWGQFPFF.

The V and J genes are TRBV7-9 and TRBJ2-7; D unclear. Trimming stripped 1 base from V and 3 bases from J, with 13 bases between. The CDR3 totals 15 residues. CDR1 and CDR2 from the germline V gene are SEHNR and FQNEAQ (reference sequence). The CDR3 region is CASSLVRVSLYEQYF. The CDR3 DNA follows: TGTGCCAGCAGCTTAGTTAGGGTCTCTCTCTACGAGCAGTACTTC.

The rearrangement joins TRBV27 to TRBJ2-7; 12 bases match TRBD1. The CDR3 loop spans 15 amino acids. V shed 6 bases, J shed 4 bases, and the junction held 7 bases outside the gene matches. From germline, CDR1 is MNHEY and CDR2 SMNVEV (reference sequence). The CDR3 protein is CASRRPGQGAYEQYF. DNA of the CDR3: TGTGCCAGCAGACGTCCGGGACAGGGGGCTTACGAGCAGTACTTC.

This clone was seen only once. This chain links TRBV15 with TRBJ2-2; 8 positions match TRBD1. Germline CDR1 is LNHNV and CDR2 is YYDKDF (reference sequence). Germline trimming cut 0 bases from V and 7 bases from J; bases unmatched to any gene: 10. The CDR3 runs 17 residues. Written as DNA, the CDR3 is TGTGCCACCAGCAGAGATCGGGGAACAGGGGGGATCGGGGAGCTGTTTTTT. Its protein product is CATSRDRGTGGIGELFF.

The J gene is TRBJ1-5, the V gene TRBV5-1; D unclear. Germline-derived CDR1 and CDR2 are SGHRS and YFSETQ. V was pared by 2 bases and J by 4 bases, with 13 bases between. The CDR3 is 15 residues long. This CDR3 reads CASSLLPGLNQPQHF. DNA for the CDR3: TGCGCCAGCAGCTTACTACCGGGCCTTAATCAGCCCCAGCATTTT.

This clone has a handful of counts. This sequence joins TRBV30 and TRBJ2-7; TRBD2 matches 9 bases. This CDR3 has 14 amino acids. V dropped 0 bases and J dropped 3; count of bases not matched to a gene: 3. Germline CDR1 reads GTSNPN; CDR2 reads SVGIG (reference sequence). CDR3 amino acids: CAWSVGTSYYEQYF. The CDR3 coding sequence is TGTGCCTGGAGTGTAGGGACTAGCTACTACGAGCAGTACTTC.

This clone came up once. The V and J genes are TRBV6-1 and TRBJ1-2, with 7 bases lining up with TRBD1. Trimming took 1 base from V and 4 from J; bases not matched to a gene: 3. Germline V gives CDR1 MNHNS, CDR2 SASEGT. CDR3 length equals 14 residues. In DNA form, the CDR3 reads TGTGCCAGCAGTGAAGGCAGGGGGATCTATGGCTACACCTTC. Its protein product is CASSEGRGIYGYTF.

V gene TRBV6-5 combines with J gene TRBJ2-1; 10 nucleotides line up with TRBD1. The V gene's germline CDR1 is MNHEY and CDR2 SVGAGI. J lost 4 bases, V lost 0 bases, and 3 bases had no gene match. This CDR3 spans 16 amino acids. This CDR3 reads CASSYSDRGHYNEQFF. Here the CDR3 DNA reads TGTGCCAGCAGTTACTCCGACAGGGGGCATTACAATGAGCAGTTCTTC.

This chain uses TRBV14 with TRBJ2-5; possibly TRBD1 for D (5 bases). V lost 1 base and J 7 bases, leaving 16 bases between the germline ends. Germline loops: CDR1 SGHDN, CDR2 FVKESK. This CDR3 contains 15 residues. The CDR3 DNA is TGTGCCAGCAGCCAAGCATGGTTAGGCCAGGGGACCCAGTACTTC. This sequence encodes CASSQAWLGQGTQYF.

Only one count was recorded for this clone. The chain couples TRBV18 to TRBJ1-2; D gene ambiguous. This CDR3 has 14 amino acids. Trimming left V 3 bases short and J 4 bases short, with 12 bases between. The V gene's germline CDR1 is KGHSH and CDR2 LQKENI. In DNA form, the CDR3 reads TGTGCCAGCTCACCTAGTCAAGAAGTCTATGGCTACACCTTC. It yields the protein CASSPSQEVYGYTF.

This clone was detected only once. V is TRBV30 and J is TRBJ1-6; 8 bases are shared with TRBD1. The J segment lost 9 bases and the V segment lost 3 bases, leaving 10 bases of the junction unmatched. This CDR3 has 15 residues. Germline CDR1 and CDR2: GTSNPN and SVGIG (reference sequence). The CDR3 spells CAWRVEDRVSSPLHF. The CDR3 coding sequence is TGTGCCTGGAGAGTCGAGGACAGGGTGAGTTCACCCCTCCACTTT.

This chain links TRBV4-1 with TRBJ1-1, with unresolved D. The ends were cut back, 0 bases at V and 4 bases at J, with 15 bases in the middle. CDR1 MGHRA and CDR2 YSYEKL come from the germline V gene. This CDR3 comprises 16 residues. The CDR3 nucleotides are TGCGCCAGCAGCCAAGATGATAAGGGAATGAGCACTGAAGCTTTCTTT. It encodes CASSQDDKGMSTEAFF.

The CDR3 is CASRIAGGNEQYF. Here the CDR3 DNA reads TGTGCCAGCAGGATAGCGGGAGGGAACGAGCAGTACTTC. The V call is TRBV12-3 or TRBV12-4, the J call TRBJ2-7; 11 nucleotides agree with TRBD2. With 6 bases clipped from V and 5 bases from J, the junction kept 3 bases outside the gene matches. The CDR3 is 13 residues long.

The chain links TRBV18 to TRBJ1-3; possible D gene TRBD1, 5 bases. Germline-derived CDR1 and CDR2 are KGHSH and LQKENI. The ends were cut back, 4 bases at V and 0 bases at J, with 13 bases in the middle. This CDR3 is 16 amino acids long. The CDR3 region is CASSRGLTSSGNTIYF. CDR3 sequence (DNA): TGTGCCAGCTCACGGGGCCTCACCAGCTCTGGAAACACCATATATTTT.